Sequencing of this T cell receptor beta chain was carried out in a study of CD8 T cells in ankylosing spondylitis. Study observations and caveats: Clones linked with disease were CD8+ and fairly uncommon in the peripheral blood. Made up of under 10 highly homologous variants, a TCR beta motif appeared characteristic of ankylosing spondylitis blood. Disease-linked clones were reportedly significantly enriched in matched ankylosing spondylitis synovial fluid.

Quantitative molecular-barcoded 5'-RACE generated the TCR beta libraries. Each CDR3 protein gets one entry after TCRdb re-called the 5' RACE reads with MiXCR. Here the sample spans about 44,000 distinct CDR3 sequences, 9.5% to 11% being singletons. This clonotype was picked up many times. Its antigen is unknown. Germline V gene lookup returns CDR1 SGHRS and CDR2 YFSETQ. V gave up 1 base and J gave up 9 bases, with 14 bases separating them. The CDR3 length is 14 residues. Sequenced: blood, either unsorted or a sorted T cell fraction (not recorded which). The rearrangement joins TRBV5-1 to TRBJ2-1; D uncertain. The clonotype comes from a male donor with ankylosing spondylitis or in good health (not recorded which). Written as DNA, the CDR3 is TGCGCCAGCAGCTTGACGGCCCTAGATAGTGAGCAGTTCTTC. Translating gives CASSLTALDSEQFF.